The rows below give T cell receptor beta chains drawn from one sample of a study of blood T cell repertoires in COVID-19. The repertoire was sequenced with immunoSEQ multiplex PCR; TCRdb's copy has only in-frame clones and lacks some. The sample consists of a few hundred thousand clones, 70% to 90% of them appearing once. Sequencing was performed on PBMCs or T cells enriched from blood (not recorded which). Receptors were obtained from a man aged 30 to 39 who had recovered from COVID-19. Each CDR3 is given with its conserved first and last residue. Each record gives: J gene, V gene, CDR3 protein.

>TRBJ2-2|TRBV27
CASSLQGTGELFF
>TRBJ2-3|TRBV3-1/TRBV3-2
CASSQVLAGYTDTQYF
>TRBJ2-1|TRBV5-1
CASSLPGLNNEQFF
>TRBJ2-7|TRBV27
CASSLGAGATYEQYF
>TRBJ1-4|TRBV18
CASSRVDSNVEKLFF
>TRBJ1-4|TRBV28
CASSVTGVTNEKLFF
>TRBJ2-1|TRBV2
CASSDYSRDEQFF
>TRBJ2-7|TRBV19
CASRPSGGGGEQYF
>TRBJ2-7|TRBV9
CASSASGTYEQYF
>TRBJ1-2|TRBV29-1
CSVEISGNTF
>TRBJ1-2|TRBV6-5
CASRRGEGGYTF
>TRBJ1-4|TRBV7-9
CASSLQGNNEKLFF
>TRBJ2-1|TRBV11-2
CASSLVAGVYNEQFF
>TRBJ1-2|TRBV9
CASTRDRGYTF
>TRBJ2-3|TRBV12-3/TRBV12-4
CASSLKAGPQYF
>TRBJ1-1|TRBV30
CAWKNTGTRRDEAFF
>TRBJ2-4|TRBV4-1
CASSQDPGERNIQYF
>TRBJ2-3|TRBV19
CASSARTGRGPDTQYF
>TRBJ2-3|TRBV7-9
CASSPGQGSDTQYF
>TRBJ2-7|TRBV28
CASSLALAGSYEQYF
>TRBJ1-5|TRBV19
CASSSGRSRNQPQHF
>TRBJ1-5|TRBV19
CASSPGQGGSGQPQHF
>TRBJ1-1|TRBV24-1
CATSAARTGDTEAFF
>TRBJ2-5|TRBV11-2
CASSWGAGVGETQYF
>TRBJ2-7|TRBV5-1
CASSLALGLAGDYEQYF
>TRBJ1-4|TRBV6-5
CASRHQGATNEKLFF
>TRBJ1-3|TRBV5-6
CASSFGAAGHTIYF
>TRBJ1-2|TRBV6-5
CASSYAGGARNGYTF
>TRBJ2-1|TRBV3-1/TRBV3-2
CASSGLAKNEQFF
>TRBJ2-1|TRBV7-9
CASSLRGQEYNEQFF
>TRBJ2-2|TRBV27
CASSLTGSAGELFF
>TRBJ2-7|TRBV10-3
CAISEAGGPSYEQYF